The rows below give T cell receptor beta chains drawn from one sample of a study of blood T cell repertoires in COVID-19. Libraries were prepared by immunoSEQ multiplex PCR; TCRdb keeps only in-frame clonotypes and omits some of them. The sample gives 160,000 or so clones, about 83% of which show up once; about 14% is in the top ten. The sample comprised peripheral blood. The receptors were sampled from a woman older than 75 with acute or convalescent COVID-19. The CDR3 runs from the conserved cysteine through the conserved F or W. D genes are given only for firm matches. Clone size is not always given. Where it is, it says once, few, many or a class for expanded clones.

j_call,v_call,d_call,cdr3_length,clone_size,cdr3_aa,cdr3_nt
TRBJ2-7,TRBV4-1,NA,15,NA,CASSQPGTRLYEQYF,TGCGCCAGCAGCCAACCCGGGACTCGACTGTACGAGCAGTACTTC
TRBJ2-1,TRBV29-1,TRBD1,15,NA,CSVEGQGLTYNEQFF,TGCAGCGTTGAGGGACAGGGGCTGACATACAATGAGCAGTTCTTC
TRBJ2-1,TRBV18,TRBD2,17,NA,CASSPASSGGRYNEQFF,TGTGCCAGCTCACCGGCCTCTAGCGGGGGAAGATACAATGAGCAGTTCTTC
TRBJ2-6,TRBV7-9,NA,15,NA,CASSLSYRGANVLTF,TGTGCCAGCAGCCTTTCCTACAGAGGGGCCAACGTCCTGACTTTC
TRBJ1-5,TRBV19,NA,14,NA,CASAGGTRGQPQHF,TGTGCCAGCGCGGGGGGGACGAGGGGTCAGCCCCAGCATTTT
TRBJ1-4,TRBV5-1,NA,16,NA,CASSLAAGAANEKLFF,TGCGCCAGCAGCTTGGCCGCGGGGGCGGCTAATGAAAAACTGTTTTTT
TRBJ1-4,TRBV10-3,NA,15,NA,CAISESTGANEKLFF,TGTGCCATCAGTGAGTCGACCGGAGCTAATGAAAAACTGTTTTTT
TRBJ1-5,TRBV19,NA,17,NA,CASSIGPRQQLDQPQHF,TGTGCCAGTAGTATCGGCCCGCGACAACAACTTGATCAGCCCCAGCATTTT
TRBJ2-1,TRBV6-5,NA,13,NA,CASSPGTYNEQFF,TGTGCCAGCAGTCCGGGGACATACAATGAGCAGTTCTTC
TRBJ2-2,TRBV7-2,TRBD2,15,NA,CASSVAGGYTGELFF,TGTGCCAGCAGTGTAGCGGGGGGTTACACCGGGGAGCTGTTTTTT
TRBJ2-2,TRBV24-1,NA,13,NA,CATTTTNTGELFF,TGTGCCACCACCACTACGAACACCGGGGAGCTGTTTTTT
TRBJ2-1,TRBV27,TRBD2,14,NA,CASSGGATYNEQFF,TGTGCCAGTAGCGGGGGGGCGACCTACAATGAGCAGTTCTTC
TRBJ1-3,TRBV28,TRBD1,15,NA,CASSHRDRGRNTIYF,TGTGCCAGCTCGCACCGGGACAGGGGGAGAAACACCATATATTTT
TRBJ1-5,TRBV28,NA,15,NA,CASRPGTLSMKPQHF,TGTGCCAGCAGGCCCGGGACACTCTCAATGAAGCCCCAGCATTTT
TRBJ2-1,TRBV6-1,NA,12,NA,CASSEAPLGQFF,TGTGCCAGCAGTGAAGCCCCCCTAGGGCAGTTCTTC
TRBJ1-2,TRBV28,NA,14,few,CASSLVQTRYGYTF,TGTGCCAGCAGTTTAGTTCAGACACGCTATGGCTACACCTTC
TRBJ2-7,TRBV5-4,NA,13,NA,CASSTTGAYEQYF,TGTGCCAGCAGCACGACAGGAGCCTACGAGCAGTACTTC
TRBJ1-1,TRBV18,TRBD1,14,NA,CASSQGQAHTEAFF,TGTGCCAGCTCACAGGGACAGGCGCACACTGAAGCTTTCTTT
TRBJ2-7,TRBV27,NA,14,NA,CASIHSVSSYEQYF,TGTGCCAGCATCCATAGCGTTAGCTCCTACGAGCAGTACTTC
TRBJ2-7,TRBV6-5,TRBD1,15,NA,CASRKGGQGLYEQYF,TGTGCCAGCAGAAAAGGTGGACAGGGGTTATACGAGCAGTACTTC
TRBJ2-1,TRBV10-3,NA,13,once,CAISGGTYDEQFF,TGTGCCATCAGTGGGGGGACTTATGATGAGCAGTTCTTC
TRBJ1-2,TRBV19,NA,13,NA,CASSIEQNYGYTF,TGTGCCAGTAGTATAGAACAGAACTATGGCTACACCTTC
TRBJ2-7,TRBV20-1,NA,13,NA,CSASAQGFGEQYF,TGCAGTGCTAGTGCGCAGGGGTTTGGCGAGCAGTACTTC
TRBJ2-1,TRBV12-3/TRBV12-4,TRBD1,13,NA,CASTLDRANEQFF,TGTGCCAGCACCCTGGACAGGGCTAATGAGCAGTTCTTC
TRBJ2-7,TRBV2,TRBD1,16,NA,CASSGGYRDRGYEQYF,TGTGCCAGCAGCGGAGGTTACCGGGACAGGGGCTACGAGCAGTACTTC
TRBJ1-1,TRBV28,TRBD1,14,NA,CASRQQGRNTEAFF,TGTGCCAGCAGGCAACAGGGGAGGAACACTGAAGCTTTCTTT
TRBJ2-2,TRBV5-1,TRBD2,15,NA,CASSSPSGGAGELFF,TGCGCCAGCAGCTCTCCTAGCGGGGGGGCCGGGGAGCTGTTTTTT
TRBJ1-5,TRBV2,NA,13,NA,CASSNLGAQPQHF,TGTGCCAGCAGTAATCTGGGGGCTCAGCCCCAGCATTTT
TRBJ1-1,TRBV28,TRBD1,16,NA,CASSPSLGQENTEAFF,TGTGCCAGCAGTCCATCATTAGGACAGGAGAACACTGAAGCTTTCTTT
TRBJ1-2,TRBV19,NA,15,NA,CASSSDRHANYGYTF,TGTGCCAGTAGTTCCGACAGGCACGCTAACTATGGCTACACCTTC
TRBJ2-3,TRBV3-1/TRBV3-2,TRBD2,16,once,CASSQDSSGGALTQYF,TGTGCCAGCAGCCAGGATTCTAGCGGGGGAGCCCTCACGCAGTATTTT
TRBJ2-1,TRBV6-1,TRBD2,16,NA,CASSDWTSGGDNEQFF,TGTGCCAGCAGTGATTGGACTAGCGGGGGCGACAATGAGCAGTTCTTC
TRBJ2-3,TRBV29-1,TRBD2,14,NA,CSVCLAGGTDTQYF,TGCAGCGTTTGTCTAGCGGGAGGCACAGATACGCAGTATTTT
TRBJ2-1,TRBV6-5,NA,13,NA,CASGEVSYNEQFF,TGTGCCAGCGGAGAGGTCTCCTACAATGAGCAGTTCTTC
TRBJ1-1,TRBV3-1/TRBV3-2,NA,14,NA,CASSQSLGGTEAFF,TGTGCCAGCAGCCAAAGCTTAGGGGGCACTGAAGCTTTCTTT
TRBJ2-1,TRBV11-2,TRBD2,16,few,CASTPRRGVIYNEQFF,TGTGCCAGCACCCCCCGCCGGGGGGTAATCTACAATGAGCAGTTCTTC
TRBJ1-2,TRBV5-1,TRBD1,14,NA,CASSLGGRSYGYTF,TGCGCCAGCAGCTTAGGGGGCAGAAGCTATGGCTACACCTTC
TRBJ1-5,TRBV15,NA,15,NA,CATSRDGKSNQPQHF,TGTGCCACCAGCAGAGATGGCAAGAGCAATCAGCCCCAGCATTTT
TRBJ2-1,TRBV7-9,NA,11,few,CASSTTGETFF,TGTGCCAGCAGCACGACGGGAGAAACGTTCTTC
TRBJ2-2,TRBV5-1,TRBD1,17,once,CASSFGQGAGLTGELFF,TGCGCCAGCAGCTTCGGCCAGGGGGCCGGTCTGACCGGGGAGCTGTTTTTT
TRBJ2-7,TRBV7-8,TRBD1,17,NA,CASSLGVGTGHLYEQYF,TGTGCCAGCAGCCTGGGGGTGGGGACAGGGCATCTCTACGAGCAGTACTTC
TRBJ2-7,TRBV2,NA,14,NA,CASSESGGRGEQYF,TGTGCCAGCAGTGAGTCGGGCGGCCGGGGGGAGCAGTACTTC
TRBJ1-4,TRBV10-3,TRBD1,15,NA,CAISRGGTANEKLFF,TGTGCCATCAGTCGTGGGGGGACAGCAAATGAAAAACTGTTTTTT
TRBJ1-1,TRBV19,TRBD1,14,NA,CASSRRTGGTEAFF,TGTGCCAGTAGTAGAAGGACAGGGGGCACTGAAGCTTTCTTT
TRBJ1-1,TRBV2,NA,13,NA,CASSEVGATEAFF,TGTGCCAGCAGTGAGGTGGGCGCTACTGAAGCTTTCTTT
TRBJ1-4,TRBV5-1,TRBD1,15,few,CASRYTGTVNEKLFF,TGCGCCAGCAGATACACCGGGACAGTAAATGAAAAACTGTTTTTT
TRBJ2-1,TRBV6-5,NA,11,NA,CASKIQNEQFF,TGTGCCAGTAAGATCCAGAATGAGCAGTTCTTC
TRBJ2-5,TRBV11-3,NA,15,NA,CASSKGGQNQETQYF,TGTGCCAGCAGCAAGGGGGGGCAGAACCAAGAGACCCAGTACTTC
TRBJ2-3,TRBV2,TRBD1,12,once,CVGQGITDTQYF,TGTGTGGGACAGGGGATCACAGATACGCAGTATTTT
TRBJ2-7,TRBV11-2,NA,14,NA,CASSLGRTAYEQYF,TGTGCCAGCAGCTTAGGTCGGACAGCCTACGAGCAGTACTTC
TRBJ1-5,TRBV6-6,NA,14,NA,CASSYSTGDQPQHF,TGTGCCAGCAGTTACTCCACGGGGGATCAGCCCCAGCATTTT
TRBJ2-1,TRBV19,NA,12,NA,CASSLLYNEQFF,TGTGCCAGTAGCCTCCTCTACAATGAGCAGTTCTTC
TRBJ1-2,TRBV7-6,TRBD1,18,few,CASSLEGTGGARNYGYTF,TGTGCCAGCAGCTTAGAAGGGACAGGGGGCGCGAGAAACTATGGCTACACCTTC
TRBJ1-1,TRBV28,TRBD1,15,NA,CASSSRDRGFTEAFF,TGTGCCAGCAGTTCCCGGGACAGGGGTTTCACTGAAGCTTTCTTT
TRBJ1-5,TRBV5-1,NA,16,NA,CASSLAPGSSNQPQHF,TGCGCCAGCAGCTTGGCCCCGGGGTCTAGCAATCAGCCCCAGCATTTT